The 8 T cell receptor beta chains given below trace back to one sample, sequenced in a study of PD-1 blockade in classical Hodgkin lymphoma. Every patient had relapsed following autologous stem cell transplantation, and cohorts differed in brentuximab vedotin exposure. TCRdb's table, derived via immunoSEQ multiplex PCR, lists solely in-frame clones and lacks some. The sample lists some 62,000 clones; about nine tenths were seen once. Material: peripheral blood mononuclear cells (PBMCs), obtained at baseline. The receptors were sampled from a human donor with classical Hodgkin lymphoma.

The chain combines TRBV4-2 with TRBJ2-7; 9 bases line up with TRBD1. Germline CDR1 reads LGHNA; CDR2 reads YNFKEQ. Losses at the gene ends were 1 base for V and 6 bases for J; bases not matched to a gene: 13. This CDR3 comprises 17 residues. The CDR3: CASSQVATGTGRGEQYF. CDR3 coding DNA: TGTGCCAGCAGCCAAGTCGCGACGGGGACAGGGCGAGGCGAGCAGTACTTC.

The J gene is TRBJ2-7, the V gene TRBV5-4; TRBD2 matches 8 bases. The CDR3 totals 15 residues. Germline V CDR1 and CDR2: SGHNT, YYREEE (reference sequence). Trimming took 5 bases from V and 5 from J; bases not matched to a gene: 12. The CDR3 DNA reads TGTGCCAGCAGATCACCGGGACTAGAGTTCCACGAGCAGTACTTC. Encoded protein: CASRSPGLEFHEQYF.

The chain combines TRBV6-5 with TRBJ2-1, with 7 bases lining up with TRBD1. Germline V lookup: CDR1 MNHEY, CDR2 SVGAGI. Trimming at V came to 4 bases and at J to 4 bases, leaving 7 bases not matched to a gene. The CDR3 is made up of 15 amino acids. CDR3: CASSLDRVRYNEQFF. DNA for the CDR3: TGTGCCAGCAGTTTAGACAGGGTGAGGTACAATGAGCAGTTCTTC.

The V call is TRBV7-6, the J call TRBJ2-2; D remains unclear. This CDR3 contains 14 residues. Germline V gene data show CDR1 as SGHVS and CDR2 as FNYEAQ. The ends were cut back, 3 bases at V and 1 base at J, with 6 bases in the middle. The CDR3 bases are TGTGCCAGCAGCTTCGGCCGGAACACCGGGGAGCTGTTTTTT. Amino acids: CASSFGRNTGELFF.

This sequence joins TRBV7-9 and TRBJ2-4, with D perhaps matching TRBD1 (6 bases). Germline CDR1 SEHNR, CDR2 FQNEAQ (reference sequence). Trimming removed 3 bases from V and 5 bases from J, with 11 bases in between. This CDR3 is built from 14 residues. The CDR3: CASSFRAGENIQYF. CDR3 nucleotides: TGTGCCAGCAGCTTTCGGGCAGGGGAAAACATTCAGTACTTC.

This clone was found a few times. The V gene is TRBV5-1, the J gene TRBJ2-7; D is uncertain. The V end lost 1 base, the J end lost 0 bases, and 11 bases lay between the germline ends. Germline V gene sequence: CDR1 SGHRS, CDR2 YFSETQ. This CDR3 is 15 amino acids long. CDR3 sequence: CASSLISPSSYEQYF. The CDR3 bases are TGCGCCAGCAGCTTGATCAGTCCCAGCTCCTACGAGCAGTACTTC.

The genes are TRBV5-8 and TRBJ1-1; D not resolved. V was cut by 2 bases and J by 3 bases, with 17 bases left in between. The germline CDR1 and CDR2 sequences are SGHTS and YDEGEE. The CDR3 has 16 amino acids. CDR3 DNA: TGTGCCAGCAGCTTTTGGGGAGCCCGAAGGGACACTGAAGCTTTCTTT. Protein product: CASSFWGARRDTEAFF.

In DNA, the CDR3 is TGCAGCGTTGAACCAGGAATGAACACTGAAGCTTTCTTT. Its protein product is CSVEPGMNTEAFF. The chain links TRBV29-1 to TRBJ1-1; D ambiguous. Trimming left V 2 bases short and J 0 bases short, with 7 bases between. Germline CDR1 is SQVTM and CDR2 is ANQGSEA. This CDR3 has 13 residues. Together with reference TRBV29-1 and TRBJ1-1, the CDR3 gives the full variable domain: SAVISQKPSRDICQRGTSLTIQCQVDSQVTMMFWYRQQPGQSLTLIATANQGSEATYESGFVIDKFPISRPNLTFSTLTVSNMSPEDSSIYLCSVEPGMNTEAFFGQGTRLTVV.